Listed below are T cell receptor beta chains from one sample, sequenced in a study of blood T cell repertoires in COVID-19. Generated by immunoSEQ multiplex PCR, the TCRdb table keeps only in-frame clones and is missing some. This table has more than 95,000 clones, about four fifths appearing once. The sequencing sample was made of peripheral blood. The receptors derive from a man aged 55 to 69 with acute or convalescent COVID-19. CDR3s include the opening cysteine and the closing phenylalanine or tryptophan. The D gene is left open where the match is weak. Not all rows give a size; the values are once, few, many and, for expanded clones, a class.

>TRBJ2-2|TRBV4-3|14|TRBD2|-
TGCGCCAGCAGCCTGGGACTAGCTCCCGGGGAGCTGTTTTTT
CASSLGLAPGELFF
>TRBJ1-2|TRBV5-4|14|-|-
TGTGCCAGCAGCTTCGCGGACAGAATCTATGGCTACACCTTC
CASSFADRIYGYTF
>TRBJ2-1|TRBV6-2/TRBV6-3|18|TRBD2|-
TGTGCCAGCAGTTACTCGAGGGGTAGCGGGATCTCCTACAATGAGCAGTTCTTC
CASSYSRGSGISYNEQFF
>TRBJ2-1|TRBV19|16|TRBD2|-
TGTGCCAGTAGTAACCCGACTAGCGGGAGATCTGGTGAGCAGTTCTTC
CASSNPTSGRSGEQFF
>TRBJ2-2|TRBV28|16|-|-
TGTGCCAGCAGGCTGGCCGGGACAAGTACCACCGGGGAGCTGTTTTTT
CASRLAGTSTTGELFF
>TRBJ2-2|TRBV12-3/TRBV12-4|13|-|-
TGTGCCAGCAGCAGGGTTTTGGCCGGGGAGCTGTTTTTT
CASSRVLAGELFF
>TRBJ2-5|TRBV28|13|TRBD1|-
TGTGCCAGCAACGGACAGGGTGGAAAGACCCAGTACTTC
CASNGQGGKTQYF
>TRBJ2-1|TRBV7-2|17|TRBD2|-
TGTGCCAGCAGTCCGTCCTCGGGACTAGCGGGAGTTGGGGAGCAGTTCTTC
CASSPSSGLAGVGEQFF
>TRBJ1-2|TRBV19|14|-|-
TGTGCCAGTAGTATTGTGGGAGAAGACTATGGCTACACCTTC
CASSIVGEDYGYTF
>TRBJ2-2|TRBV15|14|-|-
TGTGCCACCAGCAGAGACAGGGGCGCCGGGGAGCTGTTTTTT
CATSRDRGAGELFF
>TRBJ2-1|TRBV7-9|18|TRBD2|-
TGTGCCAGCAGCTCGCGGGGAGCGGGAGGAGACTCCTACAATGAGCAGTTCTTC
CASSSRGAGGDSYNEQFF
>TRBJ1-1|TRBV20-1|13|-|-
TGCAGTGCTAGTACATTAGGGGGTACTGAAGCTTTCTTT
CSASTLGGTEAFF
>TRBJ2-7|TRBV3-1/TRBV3-2|14|-|-
TGTGCCAGCAGCCAAACCGACTGGGGCGGCGAGCAGTACTTC
CASSQTDWGGEQYF
>TRBJ1-6|TRBV19|16|-|once
TGTGCCAGTAGTCCTGGATCCCGGGAAGGAGGATCACCCCTCCACTTT
CASSPGSREGGSPLHF
>TRBJ2-2|TRBV6-1|16|TRBD1|-
TGTGCCAGCAGTGAAATGGGACAGGGGTCTACCGGGGAGCTGTTTTTT
CASSEMGQGSTGELFF
>TRBJ2-5|TRBV9|15|TRBD2|-
TGTGCCAGCAGCGTAGATGCGGGAGGGCGAGAGACCCAGTACTTC
CASSVDAGGRETQYF
>TRBJ2-2|TRBV2|17|TRBD2|-
TGTGCCAGCAGTTCCGGACTAGCGGGATCTGGTACCGGGGAGCTGTTTTTT
CASSSGLAGSGTGELFF
>TRBJ2-1|TRBV5-1|13|-|-
TGCGCCAGCAGCTTCGACAGACACAATGAGCAGTTCTTC
CASSFDRHNEQFF
>TRBJ2-3|TRBV20-1|16|TRBD2|-
TGCAGTGCTAGTAATCGGCTAGCGGGAGTAGGGGATACGCAGTATTTT
CSASNRLAGVGDTQYF
>TRBJ1-2|TRBV9|13|-|-
TGTGCCAGCAGCGTAGTAACTAACTATGGCTACACCTTC
CASSVVTNYGYTF
>TRBJ1-2|TRBV5-6|16|TRBD1|-
TGTGCCAGCAGCTTCCCTCGGACAGGGACCTTCTATGGCTACACCTTC
CASSFPRTGTFYGYTF
>TRBJ1-2|TRBV18|16|-|-
TGTGCCAGCTCACCCTCAAAGGGGGTTGAACTAAAGGGCTACACCTTC
CASSPSKGVELKGYTF
>TRBJ2-1|TRBV7-8|16|-|-
TGTGCCAGCAGCGCCCGGGACACGAGCTCCTACAATGAGCAGTTCTTC
CASSARDTSSYNEQFF
>TRBJ2-1|TRBV5-1|16|TRBD1|once
TGCGCCAGCAGCACACTACCGGGACAGGGCGACAATGAGCAGTTCTTC
CASSTLPGQGDNEQFF
>TRBJ2-5|TRBV7-8|15|-|-
TGTGCCAGCAGCCCCTCCCTAAGCGGACTCGAGACCCAGTACTTC
CASSPSLSGLETQYF
>TRBJ2-2|TRBV5-6|15|TRBD1|-
TGTGCCAGCAACTTCCGGGACAGTTACACCGGGGAGCTGTTTTTT
CASNFRDSYTGELFF
>TRBJ2-7|TRBV6-5|15|TRBD2|once
TGTGCCAGCACCGTAGCGGGAGCGCCCTCCTACGAGCAGTACTTC
CASTVAGAPSYEQYF
>TRBJ2-2|TRBV10-3|16|-|-
TGTGCCATCAGTGAGCCCAACAGGGCGGGTAGCGGGGAGCTGTTTTTT
CAISEPNRAGSGELFF
>TRBJ1-2|TRBV5-4|15|TRBD1|-
TGTGCCAGCAGCTCCCGGGACAGGGGGCTGATTGGCTACACCTTC
CASSSRDRGLIGYTF
>TRBJ2-3|TRBV5-8|16|TRBD2|-
TGTGCCAGCAGCTTGTGGGAGGGCGCGATCACAGATACGCAGTATTTT
CASSLWEGAITDTQYF
>TRBJ1-5|TRBV12-3/TRBV12-4|13|-|few
TGTGCCAGCAGCGGGGAGCGGAGTCAGCCCCAGCATTTT
CASSGERSQPQHF
>TRBJ2-7|TRBV6-4|14|TRBD1|-
TGTGCCAGCAGTGCTTATCAGGGGGCCTACGAGCAGTACTTC
CASSAYQGAYEQYF
>TRBJ2-7|TRBV5-1|14|-|-
TGCGCCAGCAGCTTTCAGGGAGGAACCTACGAGCAGTACTTC
CASSFQGGTYEQYF
>TRBJ1-1|TRBV10-1|14|TRBD1|-
TGCGCCAGCAGTGTGGGGACAGTGAACACTGAAGCTTTCTTT
CASSVGTVNTEAFF
>TRBJ2-7|TRBV5-1|14|TRBD1|-
TGCGCCAGCAGCTCCGGACAGGGGAGAGACGAGCAGTACTTC
CASSSGQGRDEQYF
>TRBJ1-5|TRBV29-1|13|-|few
TGCAGCGTTGCATCGGGAATCAATCAGCCCCAGCATTTT
CSVASGINQPQHF
>TRBJ1-6|TRBV3-1/TRBV3-2|13|-|-
TGTGCCAGCAGCCAAGCCAGGACATCACCCCTCCACTTT
CASSQARTSPLHF
>TRBJ2-7|TRBV5-6|15|-|-
TGTGCCAGCAGCTTGGACTACACGAGCTCCTACGAGCAGTACTTC
CASSLDYTSSYEQYF
>TRBJ2-2|TRBV6-5|14|TRBD1|-
TGTGCCAGCAGTCAATTGACAGGGACCGGGGAGCTGTTTTTT
CASSQLTGTGELFF
>TRBJ2-1|TRBV4-1|17|-|-
TGCGCCAGCACCCATGGGCTAGCAAAGTCCCTAGGCCATGAGCAGTTCTTC
CASTHGLAKSLGHEQFF
>TRBJ2-1|TRBV9|16|TRBD2|once
TGTGCCAGCAGCGTTACAGCGGGAGACAATTACAATGAGCAGTTCTTC
CASSVTAGDNYNEQFF
>TRBJ1-1|TRBV9|17|TRBD1|-
TGTGCCAGCAGACCAGGACAGGGGTGGATGAGGAACACTGAAGCTTTCTTT
CASRPGQGWMRNTEAFF
>TRBJ2-5|TRBV5-1|14|TRBD2|-
TGCGCCAGCAGCCTAGGGAGGGCTCCAGAGACCCAGTACTTC
CASSLGRAPETQYF
>TRBJ2-5|TRBV5-1|14|TRBD2|-
TGCGCCAGCAGACGGGAGGTGGCCCAAGAGACCCAGTACTTC
CASRREVAQETQYF
>TRBJ2-2|TRBV30|14|-|-
TGTGCCTGGATTGAAGGGGGAAACACCGGGGAGCTGTTTTTT
CAWIEGGNTGELFF
>TRBJ1-5|TRBV6-5|14|TRBD1|-
TGTGCCAGCACCCTAGGACAGGGGAGTCAGCCCCAGCATTTT
CASTLGQGSQPQHF
>TRBJ1-1|TRBV6-4|18|-|-
TGTGCCAGCAGTGACGAATTCGCCCCAGGGGCCCCCTACACTGAAGCTTTCTTT
CASSDEFAPGAPYTEAFF
>TRBJ1-4|TRBV6-5|15|-|-
TGTGCCAGCAGTTACTGGGGGGGAAGAGGTGAAAAACTGTTTTTT
CASSYWGGRGEKLFF
>TRBJ1-4|TRBV29-1|12|TRBD1|-
TGCAGCGTCCGAGGACAGGTAGAAAAACTGTTTTTT
CSVRGQVEKLFF
>TRBJ2-5|TRBV5-1|14|-|-
TGCGCCAGCAGCTTGGGCCCGGGACAAGAGACCCAGTACTTC
CASSLGPGQETQYF
>TRBJ2-7|TRBV10-3|14|TRBD1|-
TGTGCCATCGCGGGACAGGGGAGCTCCTACGAGCAGTACTTC
CAIAGQGSSYEQYF
>TRBJ1-3|TRBV7-2|15|-|-
TGTGCCAGCAGCTTATTTCATGGCGGCGGAAACACCATATATTTT
CASSLFHGGGNTIYF
>TRBJ2-1|TRBV9|16|-|-
TGTGCCAGCAGCGGAGTTTTAGCGACGGATTCAAATGAGCAGTTCTTC
CASSGVLATDSNEQFF
>TRBJ2-3|TRBV6-1|16|TRBD2|-
TGTGCCAGCAGTGCCGGACTAGCGGGCTGGGGAGATACGCAGTATTTT
CASSAGLAGWGDTQYF
>TRBJ1-5|TRBV7-8|16|TRBD1|-
TGTGCCAGCAGCCCGGACAGGGTGTCAAGCAATCAGCCCCAGCATTTT
CASSPDRVSSNQPQHF
>TRBJ1-6|TRBV7-9|15|TRBD1|-
TGTGCCAGCAGCTGGGAACAGGGGGCTCGATCACCCCTCCACTTT
CASSWEQGARSPLHF
>TRBJ2-1|TRBV30|14|-|-
TGTGCCTGGAGTTCCGGGAGCAGTGTTGGAGAGCAGTTCTTC
CAWSSGSSVGEQFF
>TRBJ1-2|TRBV11-2|12|TRBD1|-
TGTGCCAGCAGCTTAGGACAGGGGGCGCGTTCCTTC
CASSLGQGARSF
>TRBJ2-5|TRBV5-1|14|-|-
TGCGCCAGCAGTGTTAACCGGGGCCAAGAGACCCAGTACTTC
CASSVNRGQETQYF
>TRBJ2-5|TRBV28|16|TRBD2|-
TGTGCCAGCAGTCCCCCCGGGACTAGAACCCAAGAGACCCAGTACTTC
CASSPPGTRTQETQYF